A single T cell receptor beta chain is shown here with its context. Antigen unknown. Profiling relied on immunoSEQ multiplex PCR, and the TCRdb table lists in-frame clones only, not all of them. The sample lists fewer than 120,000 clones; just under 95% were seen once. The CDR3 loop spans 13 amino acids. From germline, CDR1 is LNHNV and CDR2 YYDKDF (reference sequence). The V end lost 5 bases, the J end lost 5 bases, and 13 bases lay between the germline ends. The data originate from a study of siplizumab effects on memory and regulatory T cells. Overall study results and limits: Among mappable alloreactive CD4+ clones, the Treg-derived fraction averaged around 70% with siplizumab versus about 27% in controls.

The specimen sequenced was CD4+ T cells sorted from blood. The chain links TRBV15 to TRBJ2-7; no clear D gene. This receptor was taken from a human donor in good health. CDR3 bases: TGTGCCACCAGCCCCAGGCCGCGAGACGAGCAGTACTTC. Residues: CATSPRPRDEQYF. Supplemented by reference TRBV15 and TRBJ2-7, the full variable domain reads DAMVIQNPRYQVTQFGKPVTLSCSQTLNHNVMYWYQQKSSQAPKLLFHYYDKDFNNEADTPDNFQSRRPNTSFCFLDIRSPGLGDTAMYLCATSPRPRDEQYFGPGTRLTVT.